These T cell receptor beta chains were read from a single sample in a study of blood T cell repertoires in COVID-19. Sequencing used immunoSEQ multiplex PCR; TCRdb keeps in-frame clones, though not all of them. Of 180,000 or so clones listed, 75% to 90% are singletons. Material: peripheral blood. The receptors were sampled from a woman aged 60-75 years with acute or convalescent COVID-19. CDR3s include the opening cysteine and the closing phenylalanine or tryptophan. Fields, in order: clone size, V gene, CDR3 protein. Size is omitted from some rows. Given values are once, few, many or a class for expanded clones.

clone size: NA; V gene: TRBV7-2; CDR3 protein: CASSPGGISGALGQFF
clone size: NA; V gene: TRBV5-1; CDR3 protein: CASSTGTGDRGYTF
clone size: NA; V gene: TRBV28; CDR3 protein: CASGVSPGNQPQHF
clone size: NA; V gene: TRBV25-1; CDR3 protein: CASSDPNTYTEAFF
clone size: NA; V gene: TRBV7-9; CDR3 protein: CASSLARTGEAFF
clone size: NA; V gene: TRBV3-1/TRBV3-2; CDR3 protein: CASSQSDRAEAFF
clone size: NA; V gene: TRBV19; CDR3 protein: CASSISRLEQETQYF
clone size: NA; V gene: TRBV30; CDR3 protein: CAWSTGVPGNTIYF
clone size: NA; V gene: TRBV5-1; CDR3 protein: CASSPSGTGELFF
clone size: NA; V gene: TRBV6-2/TRBV6-3; CDR3 protein: CASSLSGRGFWGSSYEQYF
clone size: once; V gene: TRBV2; CDR3 protein: CASSGTGQNNEQFF
clone size: NA; V gene: TRBV28; CDR3 protein: CASSPTGSKNGYTF
clone size: NA; V gene: TRBV27; CDR3 protein: CASSPGRGNTIYF
clone size: NA; V gene: TRBV15; CDR3 protein: CATADRVEVQPQHF
clone size: NA; V gene: TRBV5-1; CDR3 protein: CASSLALAGNSGELFF
clone size: NA; V gene: TRBV5-6; CDR3 protein: CASSLAGEKTEAFF
clone size: NA; V gene: TRBV5-4; CDR3 protein: CASSWGGGYTF
clone size: NA; V gene: TRBV2; CDR3 protein: CASSGVSGGNSPLHF
clone size: NA; V gene: TRBV2; CDR3 protein: CASTRGGYGYTF
clone size: many; V gene: TRBV5-4; CDR3 protein: CASSLMGQGAYEQYF
clone size: NA; V gene: TRBV6-2/TRBV6-3; CDR3 protein: CASSYHRLVLQPQHF
clone size: NA; V gene: TRBV19; CDR3 protein: CASSRDPGLRGASDGYTF
clone size: NA; V gene: TRBV6-5; CDR3 protein: CASSYSNSYGYTF
clone size: NA; V gene: TRBV19; CDR3 protein: CASSTFRDRESQGYTF
clone size: NA; V gene: TRBV29-1; CDR3 protein: CSVRADGVAKNIQYF
clone size: NA; V gene: TRBV19; CDR3 protein: CASTPTVGTGQPQHF
clone size: NA; V gene: TRBV14; CDR3 protein: CASSLWTGGASGELFF
clone size: NA; V gene: TRBV11-2; CDR3 protein: CASKKAGGSNEQFF
clone size: NA; V gene: TRBV3-1/TRBV3-2; CDR3 protein: CASSPGTSGTSYNEQFF
clone size: NA; V gene: TRBV5-1; CDR3 protein: CASSVQPNNEKLFF
clone size: NA; V gene: TRBV30; CDR3 protein: CAWSVDTKLAF
clone size: NA; V gene: TRBV5-1; CDR3 protein: CASSSAASSYNEQFF
clone size: NA; V gene: TRBV4-2; CDR3 protein: CASSQETSGYYNEQFF
clone size: NA; V gene: TRBV5-1; CDR3 protein: CASSPLKRTVTNEKLFF
clone size: NA; V gene: TRBV6-5; CDR3 protein: CASRMTDSNTEAFF
clone size: NA; V gene: TRBV5-4; CDR3 protein: CASSRDYLYEQYF
clone size: NA; V gene: TRBV9; CDR3 protein: CASSVEGASVNEQFF
clone size: NA; V gene: TRBV5-6; CDR3 protein: CASWGRGRTEAFF
clone size: NA; V gene: TRBV30; CDR3 protein: CAWNRDRGGNEQFF
clone size: NA; V gene: TRBV28; CDR3 protein: CASSASDRPGTEAFF
clone size: NA; V gene: TRBV2; CDR3 protein: CASSYRGGGEKLFF
clone size: NA; V gene: TRBV18; CDR3 protein: CASSLDRANYGYTF
clone size: few; V gene: TRBV10-3; CDR3 protein: CAISESGAYQPQHF
clone size: NA; V gene: TRBV12-3/TRBV12-4; CDR3 protein: CASSSRVGGYTF
clone size: NA; V gene: TRBV5-4; CDR3 protein: CASSYRTGMETQYF
clone size: NA; V gene: TRBV10-3; CDR3 protein: CATTQGDTEAFF
clone size: NA; V gene: TRBV2; CDR3 protein: CASSGALLANFYNEQFF
clone size: NA; V gene: TRBV5-4; CDR3 protein: CASSTGGTVNSPLHF
clone size: few; V gene: TRBV5-4; CDR3 protein: CASSLLEVGTGELFF
clone size: NA; V gene: TRBV3-1/TRBV3-2; CDR3 protein: CASSQPGLQGEKLFF
clone size: NA; V gene: TRBV7-6; CDR3 protein: CASSAGTSGRYEQFF